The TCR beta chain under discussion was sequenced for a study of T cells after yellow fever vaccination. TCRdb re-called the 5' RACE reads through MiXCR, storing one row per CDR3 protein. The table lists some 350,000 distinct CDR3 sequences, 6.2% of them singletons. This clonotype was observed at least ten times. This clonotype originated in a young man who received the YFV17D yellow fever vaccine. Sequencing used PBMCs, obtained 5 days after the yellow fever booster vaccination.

This CDR3 reads CSAQSGEQYF. As DNA, the CDR3 is TGCAGTGCCCAGAGCGGGGAGCAGTACTTC. The chain uses TRBV20-1 and TRBJ2-7; perhaps TRBD2 as D (6 bases). Germline V gene sequence: CDR1 DFQATT, CDR2 SNEGSKA (reference sequence). V was clipped by 6 bases and J by 7 bases, with 10 bases between them. The CDR3 is 10 amino acids.